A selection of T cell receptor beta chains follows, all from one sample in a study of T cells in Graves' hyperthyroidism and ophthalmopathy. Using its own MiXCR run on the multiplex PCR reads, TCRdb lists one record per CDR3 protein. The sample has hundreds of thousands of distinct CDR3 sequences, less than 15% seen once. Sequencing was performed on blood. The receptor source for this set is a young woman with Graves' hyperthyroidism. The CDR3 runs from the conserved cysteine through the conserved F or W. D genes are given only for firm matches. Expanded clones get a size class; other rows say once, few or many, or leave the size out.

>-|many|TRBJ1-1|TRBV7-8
TGTGCCAGCAGCTTAGAGTGGGGGAAGGCTGAAGCTTTCTTT
CASSLEWGKAEAFF
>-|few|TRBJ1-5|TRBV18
TGTGCCAGCTCACCACCGTCCAGCAATCAGCCCCAGCATTTT
CASSPPSSNQPQHF
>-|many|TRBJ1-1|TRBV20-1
TGCAGTGCCAGCGTGGGTACGGGGAACACTGAAGCTTTCTTT
CSASVGTGNTEAFF
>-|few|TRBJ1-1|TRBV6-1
TGTGCCAGCACCAAAAGTCAGGGTATGAACACTGAAGCTTTCTTT
CASTKSQGMNTEAFF
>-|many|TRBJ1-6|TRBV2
TGTGCCATAACCCATTCGGGGGGCGCGGAGAATTCACCCCTCCACTTT
CAITHSGGAENSPLHF
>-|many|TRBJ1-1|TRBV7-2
TGTGCCAGCAGTTATATCCCCTGGGAGCCCCCGAAAGCTTTCTTT
CASSYIPWEPPKAFF
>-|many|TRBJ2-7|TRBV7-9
TGTGCCAGCAGCTTTGAGGGGTTCTCTAAGGAGCAGTACTTC
CASSFEGFSKEQYF
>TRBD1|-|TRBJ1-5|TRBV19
TGTGCCAGTAGTTCGGCGGACAGGGGATTTCAGCCCCAGCATTTT
CASSSADRGFQPQHF
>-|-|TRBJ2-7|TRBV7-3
TGTGCCAGCAGCCGGGGAGGAGGAGTCCCCTCCTACGAGCAGTACTTC
CASSRGGGVPSYEQYF
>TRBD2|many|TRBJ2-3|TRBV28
TGTGCCAGCAGACTAGCGGGAACTAGGACAGATACGCAGTATTTT
CASRLAGTRTDTQYF
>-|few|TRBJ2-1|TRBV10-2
TGCGCCAGCATACCGCGAAGGGGGGGGAATGAGCAGTTCTTC
CASIPRRGGNEQFF
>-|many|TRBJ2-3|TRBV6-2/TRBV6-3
TGTGCCAGCAGTTACTGGGGGGATACGCAGTATTTT
CASSYWGDTQYF
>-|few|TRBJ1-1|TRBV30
TGTGCCTGGAGTGCGACCGGGACAATCGCTGAAGCTTTCTTT
CAWSATGTIAEAFF
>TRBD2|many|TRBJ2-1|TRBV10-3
TGTGCCACCCGGGGACGGCTAGCGGAGAACAATGAGCAGTTCTTC
CATRGRLAENNEQFF
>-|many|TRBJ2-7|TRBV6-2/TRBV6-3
TGTGCCAGCAGTTACGTGGGTTTTAACGAGCAGTACTTC
CASSYVGFNEQYF
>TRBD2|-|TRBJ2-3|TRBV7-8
TGTGCCAGCAGCTTAAAGGGACTAGCGGGGGGGACAGATACGCAGTATTTT
CASSLKGLAGGTDTQYF
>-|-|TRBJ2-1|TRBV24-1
TGTGCCACCAGTTATTCAGGGCCCACTAGCCATAATGAGCAGTTCTTC
CATSYSGPTSHNEQFF
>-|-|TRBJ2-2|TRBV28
TGTGCCAGCAGTTTGGTGCGGGTGCCGCGGACCGGGGAGCTGTTTTTT
CASSLVRVPRTGELFF
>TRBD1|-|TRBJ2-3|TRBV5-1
TGCGCCAGCAGCCCCGACAGGGGGTTGGATACGCAGTATTTT
CASSPDRGLDTQYF
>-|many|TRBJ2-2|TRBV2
TGTGCCAGCAGTGAAGTGCCCACCGGGGAGCTGTTTTTT
CASSEVPTGELFF
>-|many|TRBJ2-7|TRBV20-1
TGCAGTGCTAGAGATTTGCGAAGGAGCTCCTACGAGCAGTACTTC
CSARDLRRSSYEQYF
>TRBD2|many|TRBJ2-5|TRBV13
TGTGCCAGCAGCTTAAGCGGGAGGGCCCAAGAGACCCAGTACTTC
CASSLSGRAQETQYF
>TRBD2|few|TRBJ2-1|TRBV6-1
TGTGCCAGCGGGGTTAGCGGGAGTTCTTACAATGAGCAGTTCTTC
CASGVSGSSYNEQFF
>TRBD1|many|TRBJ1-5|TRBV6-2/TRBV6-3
TGTGCCAGCACCCTACAGGGGTTGAGCAATCAGCCCCAGCATTTT
CASTLQGLSNQPQHF
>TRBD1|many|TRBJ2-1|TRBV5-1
TGCGCCAGCAGCTCGACAGGGGGAGCGAATGAGCAGTTCTTC
CASSSTGGANEQFF
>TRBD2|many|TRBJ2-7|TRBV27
TGTGCCAGCACCTCTACGGGGGTAGCGGGAGTAAGCTCCTACGAGCAGTACTTC
CASTSTGVAGVSSYEQYF
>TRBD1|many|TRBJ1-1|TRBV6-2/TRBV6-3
TGTGCCAGCTGCACAGGGGGCTTTCCTATGAACACTGAAGCTTTCTTT
CASCTGGFPMNTEAFF
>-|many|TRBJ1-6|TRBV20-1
TGCAGTGCTAGGGACATTTCGGGCAATTCACCCCTCCACTTT
CSARDISGNSPLHF
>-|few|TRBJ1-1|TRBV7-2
TGTGCCAGCTCCACTAGGAGGAACACTGAAGCTTTCTTT
CASSTRRNTEAFF
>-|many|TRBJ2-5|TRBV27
TGTGCCAGCAAGGGCTGGGAAGAGACCCAGTACTTC
CASKGWEETQYF
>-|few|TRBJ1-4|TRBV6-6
TGTGCCAGCAGTTACTCCTACATCATTAATGAAAAACTGTTTTTT
CASSYSYIINEKLFF
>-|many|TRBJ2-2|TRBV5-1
TGCGCCAGCAGCGCCAGGGATACCGGGGAGCTGTTTTTT
CASSARDTGELFF
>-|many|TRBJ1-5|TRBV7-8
TGTGCCAGCAGCGGCAGGACCCGGGAGCGCAATCAGCCCCAGCATTTT
CASSGRTRERNQPQHF
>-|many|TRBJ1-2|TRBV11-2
TGTGCCAGCAGCTTAGATCTGGGGGGAAATGGCTACACCTTC
CASSLDLGGNGYTF
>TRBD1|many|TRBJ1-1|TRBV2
TGTGCCAGCAGGCCGACAGGGGAGAACACTGAAGCTTTCTTT
CASRPTGENTEAFF
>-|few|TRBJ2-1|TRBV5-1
TGCGCCAGCAGCTTGATAGCAGGGCGCGATGAGCAGTTCTTC
CASSLIAGRDEQFF
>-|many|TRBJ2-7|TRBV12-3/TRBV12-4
TGTGCCAGCAGTTTCCCCCGGGGGGCCGCCTACGAGCAGTACTTC
CASSFPRGAAYEQYF
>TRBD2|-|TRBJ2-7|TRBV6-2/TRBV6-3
TGTGCCAGCGCCTGGACTAGCGGGCTCTACGAGCAGTACTTC
CASAWTSGLYEQYF
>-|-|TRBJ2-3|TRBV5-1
TGCGCCAGCACCTCGGGTGGCATGCACGATACGCAGTATTTT
CASTSGGMHDTQYF
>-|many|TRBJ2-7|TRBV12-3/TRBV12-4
TGTGCCAGCAGTTTGAGGGGGGATTGGTACTACGAGCAGTACTTC
CASSLRGDWYYEQYF
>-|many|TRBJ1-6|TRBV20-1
TGCAGTGTCTTAACGGGCCATAATGGCATATGGAATTCACCCCTCCACTTT
CSVLTGHNGIWNSPLHF
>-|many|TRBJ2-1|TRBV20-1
TGCAGTGCTAGGATCAGCTACAATGAGCAGTTCTTC
CSARISYNEQFF
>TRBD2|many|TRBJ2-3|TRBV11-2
TGTGCCAGCAGCTCGTATAGCGGGGCGACAGATACGCAGTATTTT
CASSSYSGATDTQYF
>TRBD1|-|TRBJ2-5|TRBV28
TGTGCCAGCAGCCTGGGACAGGGGGCGGTGACCCAGTACTTC
CASSLGQGAVTQYF
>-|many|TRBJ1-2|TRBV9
TGTGCCAGCAGCGTAGGGGGAGGGAACTATGGCTACACCTTC
CASSVGGGNYGYTF
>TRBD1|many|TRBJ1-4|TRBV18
TGTGCCAGCTCCCCATTTGGGGACAGGGTACATGAAAAACTGTTTTTT
CASSPFGDRVHEKLFF